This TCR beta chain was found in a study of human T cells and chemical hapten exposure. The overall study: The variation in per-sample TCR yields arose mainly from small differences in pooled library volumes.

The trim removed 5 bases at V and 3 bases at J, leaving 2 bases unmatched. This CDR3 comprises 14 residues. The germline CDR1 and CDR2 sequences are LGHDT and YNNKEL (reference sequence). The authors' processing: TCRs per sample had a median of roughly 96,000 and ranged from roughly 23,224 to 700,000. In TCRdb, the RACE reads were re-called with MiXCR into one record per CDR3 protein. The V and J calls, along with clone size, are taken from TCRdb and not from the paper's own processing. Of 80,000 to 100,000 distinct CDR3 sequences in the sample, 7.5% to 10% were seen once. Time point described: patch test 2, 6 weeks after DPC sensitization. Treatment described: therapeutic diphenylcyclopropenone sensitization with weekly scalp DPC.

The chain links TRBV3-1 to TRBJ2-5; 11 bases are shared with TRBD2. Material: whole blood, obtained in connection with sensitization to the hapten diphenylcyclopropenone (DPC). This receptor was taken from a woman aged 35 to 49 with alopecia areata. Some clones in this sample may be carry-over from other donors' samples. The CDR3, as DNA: TGTGCCAGCAGCATACTAGCGGGGGAAGAGACCCAGTACTTC. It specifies CASSILAGEETQYF.